The rows below give T cell receptor beta chains drawn from one sample of a study of cytomegalovirus exposure and HLA in healthy donors. The data were produced by immunoSEQ multiplex PCR, yet TCRdb's version contains in-frame clones alone and is incomplete. The repertoire holds some 97,000 clones, 84% seen once, with more than 0.95% in the top ten. Sequenced: PBMCs. The receptor source for this set is a woman aged 18-35 years in good health and CMV-seronegative. Both conserved end residues are part of each CDR3. D genes are given only for firm matches. Where a row states a size, it is once, few, many or the class of an expanded clone; other rows omit it.

d_gene: TRBD2
abundance: .
j_gene: TRBJ2-7
v_gene: TRBV6-5
CDR3aa: CASSYGRLAGAREQYF
CDR3nt: TGTGCCAGCAGTTACGGGCGACTAGCGGGGGCCCGGGAGCAGTACTTC

d_gene: .
abundance: .
j_gene: TRBJ1-1
v_gene: TRBV5-6
CDR3aa: CASTAVGGENTEAFF
CDR3nt: TGTGCCAGCACCGCGGTCGGGGGGGAGAACACTGAAGCTTTCTTT

d_gene: .
abundance: .
j_gene: TRBJ1-2
v_gene: TRBV5-1
CDR3aa: CASSLSQEGNYGYTF
CDR3nt: TGCGCCAGCAGCTTGTCACAGGAGGGTAACTATGGCTACACCTTC

d_gene: .
abundance: .
j_gene: TRBJ2-7
v_gene: TRBV5-3
CDR3aa: CARSLVPCDEQYF
CDR3nt: TGTGCCAGAAGCTTGGTGCCCTGCGACGAGCAGTACTTC

d_gene: .
abundance: few
j_gene: TRBJ2-1
v_gene: TRBV27
CDR3aa: CASSLRPNGHEQFF
CDR3nt: TGTGCCAGCAGTTTACGACCGAATGGGCATGAGCAGTTCTTC

d_gene: .
abundance: .
j_gene: TRBJ1-3
v_gene: TRBV10-2
CDR3aa: CASTVGGTRSGNTIYF
CDR3nt: TGCGCCAGCACCGTTGGTGGCACCCGCTCTGGAAACACCATATATTTT

d_gene: .
abundance: .
j_gene: TRBJ1-4
v_gene: TRBV5-5
CDR3aa: CASSTLTGTNEKLFF
CDR3nt: TGTGCCAGCAGCACACTGACGGGAACTAATGAAAAACTGTTTTTT

d_gene: .
abundance: .
j_gene: TRBJ1-1
v_gene: TRBV7-9
CDR3aa: CSSSLAGGTEAFF
CDR3nt: TGTTCCAGCAGCTTAGCGGGGGGCACTGAAGCTTTCTTT

d_gene: TRBD1
abundance: .
j_gene: TRBJ1-6
v_gene: TRBV7-2
CDR3aa: CASSPQGDNSPLHF
CDR3nt: TGTGCCAGCAGCCCTCAGGGGGATAATTCACCCCTCCACTTT

d_gene: .
abundance: .
j_gene: TRBJ2-1
v_gene: TRBV5-4
CDR3aa: CASSLGQDHTFF
CDR3nt: TGTGCCAGCAGCTTGGGACAGGATCATACGTTCTTC

d_gene: TRBD1
abundance: few
j_gene: TRBJ2-2
v_gene: TRBV25-1
CDR3aa: CASSGQGEVGELFF
CDR3nt: TGTGCCAGCAGTGGACAGGGGGAGGTCGGGGAGCTGTTTTTT

d_gene: .
abundance: .
j_gene: TRBJ1-5
v_gene: TRBV30
CDR3aa: CAWSLQLLYQPQHF
CDR3nt: TGTGCCTGGAGTCTACAGCTACTCTATCAGCCCCAGCATTTT

d_gene: TRBD1
abundance: .
j_gene: TRBJ2-3
v_gene: TRBV7-6
CDR3aa: CASAGGAVDTQYF
CDR3nt: TGTGCCAGCGCAGGGGGCGCGGTAGATACGCAGTATTTT

d_gene: .
abundance: .
j_gene: TRBJ2-2
v_gene: TRBV11-1
CDR3aa: CASSLTLASTGGLFF
CDR3nt: TGTGCCAGCAGCTTAACCCTAGCGAGCACCGGGGGGCTGTTTTTT

d_gene: TRBD2
abundance: many
j_gene: TRBJ2-2
v_gene: TRBV5-5
CDR3aa: CASSSESSGSGELFF
CDR3nt: TGTGCCAGCAGCTCGGAAAGTAGCGGGTCCGGGGAGCTGTTTTTT

d_gene: .
abundance: .
j_gene: TRBJ2-7
v_gene: TRBV6-1
CDR3aa: CASSDTVQGGEQYF
CDR3nt: TGTGCCAGCAGTGACACGGTACAGGGTGGCGAGCAGTACTTC

d_gene: TRBD1
abundance: .
j_gene: TRBJ1-4
v_gene: TRBV29-1
CDR3aa: CSAKAGGVEKLFF
CDR3nt: TGCAGCGCCAAAGCAGGGGGCGTTGAAAAACTGTTTTTT

d_gene: TRBD2
abundance: few
j_gene: TRBJ2-6
v_gene: TRBV28
CDR3aa: CASSSPGGVSSSGANVLTF
CDR3nt: TGTGCCAGCAGTTCCCCCGGGGGGGTTTCGTCCTCTGGGGCCAACGTCCTGACTTTC

d_gene: .
abundance: .
j_gene: TRBJ2-3
v_gene: TRBV5-5
CDR3aa: CASSLIRAWDTQYF
CDR3nt: TGTGCCAGCAGCTTAATCAGGGCTTGGGATACGCAGTATTTT

d_gene: TRBD2
abundance: .
j_gene: TRBJ2-3
v_gene: TRBV9
CDR3aa: CASSVGPFSGRAISTDTQYF
CDR3nt: TGTGCCAGCAGCGTAGGACCCTTTAGCGGGAGGGCCATTTCAACCGATACGCAGTATTTT

d_gene: TRBD1
abundance: few
j_gene: TRBJ1-5
v_gene: TRBV19
CDR3aa: CASSAYRGIQPQHF
CDR3nt: TGTGCCAGTAGTGCCTACAGGGGGATTCAGCCCCAGCATTTT

d_gene: .
abundance: .
j_gene: TRBJ1-1
v_gene: TRBV18
CDR3aa: CASSPLHSNTEAFF
CDR3nt: TGTGCCAGCTCACCACTACATTCGAACACTGAAGCTTTCTTT

d_gene: TRBD2
abundance: .
j_gene: TRBJ2-3
v_gene: TRBV10-2
CDR3aa: CASRLWRGDTDTQYF
CDR3nt: TGCGCCAGCAGATTATGGCGGGGGGACACAGATACGCAGTATTTT

d_gene: TRBD2
abundance: .
j_gene: TRBJ2-5
v_gene: TRBV28
CDR3aa: CASSSTYPGLAGTEETQYF
CDR3nt: TGTGCCAGCAGTTCTACCTATCCTGGACTAGCGGGGACAGAAGAGACCCAGTACTTC

d_gene: .
abundance: .
j_gene: TRBJ2-5
v_gene: TRBV11-3
CDR3aa: CASSPPGRETQYF
CDR3nt: TGTGCCAGCAGCCCTCCGGGAAGGGAGACCCAGTACTTC

d_gene: TRBD1
abundance: .
j_gene: TRBJ1-2
v_gene: TRBV7-9
CDR3aa: CASSLGAGGGYTF
CDR3nt: TGTGCCAGCAGCTTAGGAGCAGGGGGTGGCTACACCTTC

d_gene: TRBD1
abundance: few
j_gene: TRBJ2-3
v_gene: TRBV18
CDR3aa: CASYGTGADTQYF
CDR3nt: TGTGCCAGCTACGGGACAGGGGCAGATACGCAGTATTTT

d_gene: TRBD1
abundance: .
j_gene: TRBJ2-5
v_gene: TRBV28
CDR3aa: CASKGGTGLETQYF
CDR3nt: TGTGCCAGCAAGGGTGGGACAGGGTTAGAGACCCAGTACTTC

d_gene: .
abundance: .
j_gene: TRBJ2-2
v_gene: TRBV6-6
CDR3aa: CASSYTSPSGELFF
CDR3nt: TGTGCCAGCAGTTACACTAGCCCGTCTGGGGAGCTGTTTTTT

d_gene: .
abundance: .
j_gene: TRBJ2-7
v_gene: TRBV6-5
CDR3aa: CASSYELSYEQYF
CDR3nt: TGTGCCAGCAGTTACGAGCTATCCTACGAGCAGTACTTC

d_gene: TRBD2
abundance: .
j_gene: TRBJ2-7
v_gene: TRBV19
CDR3aa: CASSMASYASGETYEQYF
CDR3nt: TGTGCCAGTAGTATGGCGTCGTACGCTAGCGGGGAAACCTACGAGCAGTACTTC

d_gene: .
abundance: .
j_gene: TRBJ2-7
v_gene: TRBV7-6
CDR3aa: CASSFGTYYEQYF
CDR3nt: TGTGCCAGCAGCTTCGGGACATACTACGAGCAGTACTTC

d_gene: TRBD2
abundance: .
j_gene: TRBJ2-5
v_gene: TRBV14
CDR3aa: CASSHGGLAGGQETQYF
CDR3nt: TGTGCCAGCAGCCATGGTGGACTAGCGGGGGGCCAGGAGACCCAGTACTTC

d_gene: .
abundance: .
j_gene: TRBJ2-2
v_gene: TRBV10-1
CDR3aa: CASTRPLPRGPGELFF
CDR3nt: TGCGCCAGCACCAGACCCCTCCCTAGGGGCCCCGGGGAGCTGTTTTTT

d_gene: TRBD1
abundance: .
j_gene: TRBJ1-3
v_gene: TRBV5-1
CDR3aa: CASSLGQGLSGNTIYF
CDR3nt: TGCGCCAGCAGCTTGGGACAGGGGCTCTCTGGAAACACCATATATTTT

d_gene: .
abundance: .
j_gene: TRBJ2-1
v_gene: TRBV29-1
CDR3aa: CSVGARQDSGLFF
CDR3nt: TGCAGCGTGGGAGCCCGACAGGATAGCGGGCTGTTCTTC

d_gene: TRBD1
abundance: .
j_gene: TRBJ1-3
v_gene: TRBV7-2
CDR3aa: CASSSTGGAGGNTIYF
CDR3nt: TGTGCCAGCAGCTCGACAGGGGGCGCGGGGGGAAACACCATATATTTT

d_gene: .
abundance: .
j_gene: TRBJ2-7
v_gene: TRBV7-9
CDR3aa: CASSLGRDYEQYF
CDR3nt: TGTGCCAGCAGCTTAGGGCGGGACTACGAGCAGTACTTC

d_gene: .
abundance: .
j_gene: TRBJ1-1
v_gene: TRBV5-1
CDR3aa: CASSLVGGLGTEAFF
CDR3nt: TGCGCCAGCAGCTTGGTAGGGGGACTAGGCACTGAAGCTTTCTTT

d_gene: TRBD1
abundance: .
j_gene: TRBJ2-3
v_gene: TRBV11-2
CDR3aa: CASSLETGMADTQYF
CDR3nt: TGTGCCAGCAGCTTAGAGACAGGGATGGCAGATACGCAGTATTTT

d_gene: .
abundance: .
j_gene: TRBJ2-1
v_gene: TRBV9
CDR3aa: CASSVSTGVYNEQFF
CDR3nt: TGTGCCAGCAGCGTATCAACGGGAGTTTACAATGAGCAGTTCTTC

d_gene: TRBD1
abundance: few
j_gene: TRBJ1-1
v_gene: TRBV28
CDR3aa: CASSRTGGENTEAFF
CDR3nt: TGTGCCAGCAGTCGGACAGGGGGCGAGAACACTGAAGCTTTCTTT

d_gene: .
abundance: few
j_gene: TRBJ1-1
v_gene: TRBV6-6
CDR3aa: CASSYPGGTEAFF
CDR3nt: TGTGCCAGCAGTTACCCGGGGGGCACTGAAGCTTTCTTT

d_gene: TRBD1
abundance: .
j_gene: TRBJ2-3
v_gene: TRBV7-3
CDR3aa: CASSWDRGTQYF
CDR3nt: TGTGCCAGCAGCTGGGACAGAGGGACGCAGTATTTT

d_gene: TRBD2
abundance: once
j_gene: TRBJ2-3
v_gene: TRBV11-3
CDR3aa: CASSQTNLGTKRDTQYF
CDR3nt: TGTGCCAGCAGCCAGACGAACCTAGGGACTAAAAGAGATACGCAGTATTTT

d_gene: TRBD2
abundance: .
j_gene: TRBJ2-5
v_gene: TRBV6-5
CDR3aa: CASSYSYGGNQETQYF
CDR3nt: TGTGCCAGCAGTTACTCTTACGGGGGGAATCAAGAGACCCAGTACTTC

d_gene: .
abundance: .
j_gene: TRBJ2-1
v_gene: TRBV21-1
CDR3aa: CASSKAGGNNEQFF
CDR3nt: TGTGCCAGCAGCAAAGCAGGAGGTAACAATGAGCAGTTCTTC

d_gene: TRBD2
abundance: .
j_gene: TRBJ2-3
v_gene: TRBV7-2
CDR3aa: CASTQPSGGTDTQYF
CDR3nt: TGTGCCAGCACCCAACCCAGCGGGGGCACAGATACGCAGTATTTT

d_gene: TRBD2
abundance: few
j_gene: TRBJ2-4
v_gene: TRBV7-9
CDR3aa: CASSWTASGVNIQYF
CDR3nt: TGTGCCAGCAGCTGGACTGCTAGCGGGGTTAACATTCAGTACTTC

d_gene: TRBD1
abundance: .
j_gene: TRBJ1-1
v_gene: TRBV27
CDR3aa: CASSLGQGLTEAFF
CDR3nt: TGTGCCAGCAGTTTAGGACAGGGGCTCACTGAAGCTTTCTTT

d_gene: .
abundance: .
j_gene: TRBJ2-2
v_gene: TRBV11-3
CDR3aa: CASSLVEEELFF
CDR3nt: TGTGCCAGCAGCTTAGTAGAAGAGGAGCTGTTTTTT

d_gene: .
abundance: .
j_gene: TRBJ2-5
v_gene: TRBV7-9
CDR3aa: CASSSSDRKETQYF
CDR3nt: TGTGCCAGCAGCTCCAGCGACAGGAAAGAGACCCAGTACTTC

d_gene: .
abundance: .
j_gene: TRBJ2-7
v_gene: TRBV15
CDR3aa: CATSRDGLGSTYEQYF
CDR3nt: TGTGCCACCAGCAGAGACGGACTGGGCTCCACCTACGAGCAGTACTTC

d_gene: .
abundance: .
j_gene: TRBJ2-7
v_gene: TRBV7-6
CDR3aa: CASSLGNQGNPSYEQYF
CDR3nt: TGTGCCAGCAGCTTAGGGAACCAGGGCAACCCCTCCTACGAGCAGTACTTC

d_gene: .
abundance: .
j_gene: TRBJ2-7
v_gene: TRBV4-1
CDR3aa: CASSRIQGGYEQYF
CDR3nt: TGCGCCAGCAGCCGGATCCAAGGGGGCTACGAGCAGTACTTC